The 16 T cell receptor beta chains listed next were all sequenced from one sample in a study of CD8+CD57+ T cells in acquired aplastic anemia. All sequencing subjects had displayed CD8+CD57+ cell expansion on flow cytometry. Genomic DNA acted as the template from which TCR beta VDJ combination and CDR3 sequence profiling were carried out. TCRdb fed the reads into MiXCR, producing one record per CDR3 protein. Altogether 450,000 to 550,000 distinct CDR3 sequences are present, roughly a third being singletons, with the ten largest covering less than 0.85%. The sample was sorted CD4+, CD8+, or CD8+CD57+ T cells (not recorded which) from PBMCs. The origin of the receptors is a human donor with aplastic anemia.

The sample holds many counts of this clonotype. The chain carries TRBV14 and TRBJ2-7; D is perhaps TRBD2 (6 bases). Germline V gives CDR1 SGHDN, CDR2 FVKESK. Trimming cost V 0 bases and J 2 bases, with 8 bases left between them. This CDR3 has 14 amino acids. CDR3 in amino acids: CASSQDGSPYEQYF. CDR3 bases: TGTGCCAGCAGCCAAGACGGGAGTCCCTACGAGCAGTACTTC.

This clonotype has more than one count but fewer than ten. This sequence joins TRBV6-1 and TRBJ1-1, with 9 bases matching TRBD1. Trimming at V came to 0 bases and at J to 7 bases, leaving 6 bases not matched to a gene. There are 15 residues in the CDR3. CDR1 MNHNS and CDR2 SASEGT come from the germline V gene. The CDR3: CASSEAGTGSGEAFF. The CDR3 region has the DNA TGTGCCAGCAGTGAAGCCGGGACAGGGAGTGGTGAAGCTTTCTTT.

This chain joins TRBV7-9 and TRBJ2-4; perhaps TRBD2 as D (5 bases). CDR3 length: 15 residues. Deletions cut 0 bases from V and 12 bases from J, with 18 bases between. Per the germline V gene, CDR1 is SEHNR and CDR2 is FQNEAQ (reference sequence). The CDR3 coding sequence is TGTGCCAGCAGCTTAGCGAGGGAAGGGCATAGCAATCAGTACTTC. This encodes CASSLAREGHSNQYF.

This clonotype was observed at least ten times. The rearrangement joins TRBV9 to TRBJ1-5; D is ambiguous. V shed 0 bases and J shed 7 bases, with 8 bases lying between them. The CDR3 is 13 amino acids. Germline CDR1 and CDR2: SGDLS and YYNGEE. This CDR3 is CASSVAYNQPQHF. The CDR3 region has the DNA TGTGCCAGCAGCGTAGCTTATAACCAGCCCCAGCATTTT.

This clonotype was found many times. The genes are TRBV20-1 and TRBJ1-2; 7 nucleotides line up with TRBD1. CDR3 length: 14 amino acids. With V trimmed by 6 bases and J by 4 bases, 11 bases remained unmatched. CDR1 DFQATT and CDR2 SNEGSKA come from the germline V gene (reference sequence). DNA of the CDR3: TGCAGTGCACCCACCGGGACAGCGAGCTATGGCTACACCTTC. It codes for CSAPTGTASYGYTF.

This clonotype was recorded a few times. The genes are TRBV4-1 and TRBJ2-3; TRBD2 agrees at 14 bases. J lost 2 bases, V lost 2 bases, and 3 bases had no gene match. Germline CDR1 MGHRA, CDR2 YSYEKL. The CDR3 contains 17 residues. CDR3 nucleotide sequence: TGCGCCAGCAGCCAAAGACTAGCGGGGGGGAACACAGATACGCAGTATTTT. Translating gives CASSQRLAGGNTDTQYF.

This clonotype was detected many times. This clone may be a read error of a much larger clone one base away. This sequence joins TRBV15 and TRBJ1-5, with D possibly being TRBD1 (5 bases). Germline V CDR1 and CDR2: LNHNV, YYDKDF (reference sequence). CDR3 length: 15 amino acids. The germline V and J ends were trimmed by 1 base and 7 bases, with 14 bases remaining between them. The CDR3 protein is CATSRGSQGGQPQHF. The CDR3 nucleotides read TGTGCCACCAGCAGAGGCTCTCAGGGAGGCCAGCCCCAGCATTTT.

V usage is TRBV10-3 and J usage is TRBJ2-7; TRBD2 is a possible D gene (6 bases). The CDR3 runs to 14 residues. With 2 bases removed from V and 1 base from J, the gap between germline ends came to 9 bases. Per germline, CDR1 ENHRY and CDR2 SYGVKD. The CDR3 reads CAISENGGSYEQYF. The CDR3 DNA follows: TGTGCCATCAGTGAGAACGGGGGATCCTACGAGCAGTACTTC.

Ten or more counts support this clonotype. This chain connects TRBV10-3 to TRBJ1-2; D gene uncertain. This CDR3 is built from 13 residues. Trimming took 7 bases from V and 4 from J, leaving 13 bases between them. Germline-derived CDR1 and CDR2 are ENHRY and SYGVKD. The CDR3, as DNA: TGTGCCATCAAGGAGGGATTGGGCTATGGCTACACCTTC. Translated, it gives CAIKEGLGYGYTF.

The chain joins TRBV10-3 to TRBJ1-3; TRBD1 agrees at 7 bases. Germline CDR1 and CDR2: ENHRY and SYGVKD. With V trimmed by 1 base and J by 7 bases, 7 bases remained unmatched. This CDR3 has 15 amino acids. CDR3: CAISELGGCMNTIYF. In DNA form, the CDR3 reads TGTGCCATCAGTGAGTTAGGGGGCTGCATGAACACCATATATTTT.

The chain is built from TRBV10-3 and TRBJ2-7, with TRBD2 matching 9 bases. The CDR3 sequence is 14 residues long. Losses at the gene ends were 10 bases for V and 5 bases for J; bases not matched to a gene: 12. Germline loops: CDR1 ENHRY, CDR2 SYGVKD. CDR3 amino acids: CATRNSGSFDEQYF. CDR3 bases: TGTGCCACCAGGAATAGCGGGAGTTTCGACGAGCAGTACTTC.

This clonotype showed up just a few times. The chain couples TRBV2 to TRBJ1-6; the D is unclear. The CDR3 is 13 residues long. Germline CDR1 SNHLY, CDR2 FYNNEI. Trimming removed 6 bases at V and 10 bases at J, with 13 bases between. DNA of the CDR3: TGTGCCAGCAGCCCCTGGGGTCGGTCACCCCTCCACTTT. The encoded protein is CASSPWGRSPLHF. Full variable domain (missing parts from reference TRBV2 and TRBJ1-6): EPEVTQTPSHQVTQMGQEVILRCVPISNHLYFYWYRQILGQKVEFLVSFYNNEISEKSEIFDDQFSVERPDGSNFTLKIRSTKLEDSAMYFCASSPWGRSPLHFGNGTRLTVT.

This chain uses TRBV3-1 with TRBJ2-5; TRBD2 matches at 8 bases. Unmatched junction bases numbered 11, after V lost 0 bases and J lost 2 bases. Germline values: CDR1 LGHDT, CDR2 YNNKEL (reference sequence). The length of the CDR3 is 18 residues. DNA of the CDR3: TGTGCCAGCAGCCAAGATTCGGGTCTAGCGGGTGGACAAGAGACCCAGTACTTC. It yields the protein CASSQDSGLAGGQETQYF.

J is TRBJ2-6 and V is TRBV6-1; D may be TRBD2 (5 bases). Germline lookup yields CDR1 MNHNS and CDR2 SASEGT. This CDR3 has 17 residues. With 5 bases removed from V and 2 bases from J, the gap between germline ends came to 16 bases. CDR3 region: CASSPIPWGAGANVLTF. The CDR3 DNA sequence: TGTGCCAGCAGTCCCATCCCCTGGGGAGCTGGGGCCAACGTCCTGACTTTC.

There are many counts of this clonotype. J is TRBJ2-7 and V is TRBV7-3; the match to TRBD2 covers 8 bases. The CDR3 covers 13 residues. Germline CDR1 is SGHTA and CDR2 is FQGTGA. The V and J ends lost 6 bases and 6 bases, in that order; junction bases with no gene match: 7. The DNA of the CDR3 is TGTGCCAGCAGTTCCAAGCGGGAGAGCGAGCAGTACTTC. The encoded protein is CASSSKRESEQYF. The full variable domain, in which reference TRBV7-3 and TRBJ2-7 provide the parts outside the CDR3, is GAGVSQTPSNKVTEKGKYVELRCDPISGHTALYWYRQSLGQGPEFLIYFQGTGAADDSGLPNDRFFAVRPEGSVSTLKIQRTERGDSAVYLCASSSKRESEQYFGPGTRLTVT.

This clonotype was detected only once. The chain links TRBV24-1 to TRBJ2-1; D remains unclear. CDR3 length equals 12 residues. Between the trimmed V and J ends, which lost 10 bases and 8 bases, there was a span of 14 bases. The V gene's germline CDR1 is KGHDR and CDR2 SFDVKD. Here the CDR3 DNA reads TGTGCCACGTCGCCATACGGCGATGAGCAGTTCTTC. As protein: CATSPYGDEQFF.